This T cell receptor beta chain was observed in a study of blood T cell repertoires in COVID-19. Whole-study context: The United States, Italy and Spain were the sources of the acute and convalescent COVID-19 samples. T cells, B-cell-depleted T cells, or PBMCs provided the cDNA or gDNA that served as material.

Authors' data handling: Nucleated cell number was recorded as an estimate derived from reference gene primer amplification. TCRdb keeps only in-frame clones here, not all; method: immunoSEQ multiplex PCR. V, J and clone size were drawn from that table, and D and trimming were deduced from the DNA. The table shows some 140,000 clones, with roughly four fifths occurring only once. This clone appeared a single time. The sample taken for sequencing was peripheral blood. The receptor's source is an elderly man with acute or convalescent COVID-19.

The CDR3 DNA sequence: TGTGCCACCAGTGAGGCGGGGGGCAAATCCTACGAGCAGTACTTC. Its protein product is CATSEAGGKSYEQYF. The chain couples TRBV24-1 to TRBJ2-7, with 8 nucleotides matching TRBD2. CDR3 length: 15 residues. V lost 4 bases, J lost 1 base, and 5 bases stayed unmatched. The germline gives CDR1 KGHDR, CDR2 SFDVKD.